Each of the 20 T cell receptor beta chains below was sequenced from the same sample in a study of T cell responses to AZD1222 COVID-19 vaccine. The table came from immunoSEQ multiplex PCR; TCRdb's copy has only in-frame clones and leaves some out. The sample contains about 130,000 clones, approximately 92% of which appear only once. This specimen consisted of peripheral blood, obtained 28 days after the second AZD1222 dose. All receptors derive from an adult who received the AZD1222 COVID-19 vaccine.

This chain uses TRBV11-2 with TRBJ2-1, with D tentatively TRBD2 (7 bases). CDR3 size: 15 residues. The germline CDR1 and CDR2 sequences are SGHAT and FQNNGV. Between the trimmed V and J ends, which lost 3 bases and 8 bases, there was a span of 17 bases. The CDR3 region is CASSFRLAPGDEQFF. The CDR3 DNA sequence: TGTGCCAGCAGCTTTAGACTAGCTCCAGGGGATGAGCAGTTCTTC.

The V call is TRBV14, the J call TRBJ1-2; D unresolved. Looked up from germline, CDR1 is SGHDN and CDR2 is FVKESK. The CDR3 consists of 14 residues. The V and J ends lost 4 bases and 1 base respectively, with 10 bases between them. The CDR3 loop is CASSPDGYNYGYTF. The CDR3 bases are TGTGCCAGCAGCCCGGACGGCTATAACTATGGCTACACCTTC.

This chain uses TRBV15 with TRBJ1-5, with D maybe TRBD1 (6 bases). The CDR3 spans 15 residues. Germline V gives CDR1 LNHNV, CDR2 YYDKDF (reference sequence). Trimming took off 0 bases at V and 4 bases at J, with 10 bases between the two ends. The CDR3 region is CATSRDRTDNQPQHF. In DNA form, the CDR3 reads TGTGCCACCAGCAGAGACCGGACAGATAATCAGCCCCAGCATTTT.

This clone was seen a single time. The chain carries TRBV12-3 or TRBV12-4 and TRBJ1-1, with TRBD1 matching 7 bases. The CDR3 is 13 residues long. The J segment lost 5 bases and the V segment lost 6 bases, leaving 6 bases of the junction unmatched. CDR3 DNA sequence: TGTGCCAGCAGGGGGCAGGGGGTGACTGAAGCTTTCTTT. Translated, it gives CASRGQGVTEAFF.

V usage is TRBV6-5 and J usage is TRBJ1-1; D remains ambiguous. The germline CDR1 and CDR2 sequences are MNHEY and SVGAGI. This CDR3 has 11 amino acids. Trimming left V 7 bases short and J 2 bases short, with 5 bases between. The CDR3 loop reads CASKENTEAFF. CDR3 sequence (DNA): TGTGCCAGCAAGGAAAACACTGAAGCTTTCTTT.

V usage is TRBV12-3 or TRBV12-4 and J usage is TRBJ2-1, with a tentative D call TRBD2 (6 bases). This CDR3 spans 13 amino acids. V lost 5 bases and J 4 bases, leaving 9 bases between the germline ends. DNA for the CDR3: TGTGCCAGCAGTCCTCGGGGGTACAATGAGCAGTTCTTC. This encodes CASSPRGYNEQFF.

V is TRBV2 and J is TRBJ2-7; no firm D call. Trimming removed 1 base at V and 2 bases at J, with 9 bases between. The CDR3 runs to 14 residues. The germline V gene has CDR1 SNHLY and CDR2 FYNNEI. The CDR3 here is CASSEGFATYEQYF. The CDR3 region has the DNA TGTGCCAGCAGTGAAGGTTTCGCCACCTACGAGCAGTACTTC.

The table lists this clone with a few counts. V is TRBV27 and J is TRBJ2-7, with a possible D match to TRBD2 (6 bases). CDR1 MNHEY and CDR2 SMNVEV come from the germline V gene (reference sequence). Deletions cut 3 bases from V and 1 base from J, with 13 bases between. CDR3 length: 15 amino acids. CDR3 sequence reads: CASSFRKGLSYEQYF. CDR3 bases: TGTGCCAGCAGTTTTAGGAAGGGACTTTCCTACGAGCAGTACTTC.

The CDR3 reads CASSFARSTEAFF. In DNA form, the CDR3 reads TGTGCCAGCAGCTTTGCCAGGTCCACTGAAGCTTTCTTT. The rearrangement links TRBV11-3 to TRBJ1-1; D is ambiguous. The CDR3 covers 13 residues. CDR1 is SGHNT, CDR2 YENEEA, per germline. The V gene lost 3 bases and the J gene lost 4 bases, with 9 bases spanning the gap.

The chain is built from TRBV5-3 and TRBJ2-7, with D tentatively TRBD1 (6 bases). TRBV5-3 is recorded as an ORF, its role being uncertain. Trimming left V 4 bases short and J 2 bases short, with 16 bases between. This CDR3 has 15 residues. CDR3 nucleotides: TGTGCCAGAAGCATAGGTGGAAGGGGGACCTACGAGCAGTACTTC. Translated: CARSIGGRGTYEQYF.

The CDR3 nucleotides read TGCGCCAGCAGCTTGGGTAGCGAGGAGCAGTTCTTC. Its translation: CASSLGSEEQFF. The chain carries TRBV5-1 and TRBJ2-1; tentatively, D is TRBD2 (5 bases). Germline V CDR1 and CDR2: SGHRS, YFSETQ. V was shortened by 0 bases and J by 10 bases, with 8 bases between the two germline ends. This CDR3 spans 12 amino acids.

The genes are TRBV30 and TRBJ1-2; D is perhaps TRBD1 (5 bases). V lost 7 bases, J lost 7 bases, and 10 bases lay in between. In germline, CDR1 is GTSNPN, CDR2 SVGIG (reference sequence). The CDR3 is made up of 10 amino acids. For the CDR3, the DNA is TGTGCCTCGGAGGGACCTGGCTACACCTTC. Amino acids: CASEGPGYTF.

This sequence joins TRBV29-1 and TRBJ1-2; D remains ambiguous. The germline CDR1 and CDR2 sequences are SQVTM and ANQGSEA. The CDR3 sequence is 12 residues long. Deletions cut 6 bases from V and 7 bases from J, with 15 bases between. CDR3 protein: CSVGNRPGGYTF. The CDR3 region has the DNA TGCAGCGTGGGGAACCGGCCTGGTGGCTACACCTTC.

This clone was observed a single time. The V call is TRBV7-6, the J call TRBJ2-2, with TRBD1 as a possible D gene (5 bases). V gave up 5 bases and J gave up 3 bases, with 13 bases separating them. The length of the CDR3 is 15 residues. Germline V gene lookup returns CDR1 SGHVS and CDR2 FNYEAQ. The CDR3, as DNA: TGTGCCAGCAGCCCCCTTGTCAGGGACACCGGGGAGCTGTTTTTT. Protein sequence: CASSPLVRDTGELFF.

The chain carries TRBV12-3 or TRBV12-4 and TRBJ2-7, with 8 positions matching TRBD1. CDR3 length: 13 residues. V was clipped by 6 bases and J by 3 bases; unmatched bases: 4. CDR3 residues: CASRQGDVYEQYF. The CDR3 region has the DNA TGTGCCAGCAGACAGGGGGATGTCTACGAGCAGTACTTC.

This chain joins TRBV28 and TRBJ1-1, with 7 bases lining up with TRBD1. From germline, CDR1 is MDHEN and CDR2 SYDVKM. The V and J ends lost 3 bases and 3 bases, in that order; junction bases with no gene match: 1. The CDR3 length is 13 residues. The CDR3 nucleotides are TGTGCCAGCAGTTTGGGACAGCACACTGAAGCTTTCTTT. It translates to CASSLGQHTEAFF. Drawing the rest from reference TRBV28 and TRBJ1-1, the complete variable domain is DVKVTQSSRYLVKRTGEKVFLECVQDMDHENMFWYRQDPGLGLRLIYFSYDVKMKEKGDIPEGYSVSREKKERFSLILESASTNQTSMYLCASSLGQHTEAFFGQGTRLTVV.

The rearrangement uses TRBV19 and TRBJ2-3, with TRBD2 matching 14 bases. The CDR3 totals 16 residues. With V trimmed by 5 bases and J by 4 bases, 5 bases remained unmatched. Germline V gene data show CDR1 as LNHDA and CDR2 as SQIVND (reference sequence). Here the CDR3 DNA reads TGTGCCAGTAGTGTCGGACTAGCGGGGGGTGCAGATACGCAGTATTTT. Protein sequence: CASSVGLAGGADTQYF.

This chain's CDR3 is CASSWGGETQYF. The CDR3 nucleotides read TGTGCCAGCAGCTGGGGCGGCGAGACCCAGTACTTC. The V and J genes are TRBV2 and TRBJ2-5; weak D call: TRBD1 (5 bases). V gave up 6 bases and J gave up 5 bases, with 10 bases separating them. Germline values: CDR1 SNHLY, CDR2 FYNNEI. The length of the CDR3 is 12 residues.

The V and J genes are TRBV11-2 and TRBJ2-1; 8 bases align to TRBD2. The CDR3 covers 16 residues. After removal of 5 bases from V and 2 bases from J, the junction contained 8 bases not matched to a gene. Germline-derived CDR1 and CDR2 are SGHAT and FQNNGV. For the CDR3, the DNA is TGTGCCAGCAGCCCGACCACTAGCGGACCCTACAATGAGCAGTTCTTC. It specifies CASSPTTSGPYNEQFF.

Only one count was recorded for this clone. The chain joins TRBV28 to TRBJ1-5, with D possibly matching TRBD1 (5 bases). Trimming removed 2 bases at V and 3 bases at J, with 14 bases between. Germline-derived CDR1 and CDR2 are MDHEN and SYDVKM. The CDR3 runs 16 residues. The CDR3 sequence: CASSLMQGYVNQPQHF. The CDR3 DNA follows: TGTGCCAGCAGTTTAATGCAGGGTTATGTCAATCAGCCCCAGCATTTT.